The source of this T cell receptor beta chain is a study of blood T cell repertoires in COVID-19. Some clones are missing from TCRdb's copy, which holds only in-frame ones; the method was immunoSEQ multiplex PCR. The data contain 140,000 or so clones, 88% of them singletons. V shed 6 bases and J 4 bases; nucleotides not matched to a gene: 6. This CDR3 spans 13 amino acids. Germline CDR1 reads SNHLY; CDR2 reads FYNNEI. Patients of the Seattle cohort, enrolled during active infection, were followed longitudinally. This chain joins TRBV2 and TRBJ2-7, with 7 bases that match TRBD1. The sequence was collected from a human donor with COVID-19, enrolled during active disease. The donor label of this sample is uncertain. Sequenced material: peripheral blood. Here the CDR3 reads CASRTGQTYEQYF. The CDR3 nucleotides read TGTGCCAGCAGAACGGGACAGACTTACGAGCAGTACTTC.